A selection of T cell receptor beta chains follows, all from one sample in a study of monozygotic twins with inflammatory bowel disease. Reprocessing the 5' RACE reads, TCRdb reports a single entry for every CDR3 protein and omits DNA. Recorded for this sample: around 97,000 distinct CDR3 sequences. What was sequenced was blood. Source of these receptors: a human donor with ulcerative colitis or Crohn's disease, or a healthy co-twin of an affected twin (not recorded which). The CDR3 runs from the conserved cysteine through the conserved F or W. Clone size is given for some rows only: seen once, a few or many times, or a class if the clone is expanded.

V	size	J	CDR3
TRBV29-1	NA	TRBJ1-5	CSVRGGVWEPQHF
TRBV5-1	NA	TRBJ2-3	CASSLEASGRRYF
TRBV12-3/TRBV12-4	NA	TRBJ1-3	CASSPNSLGAAGNTIYF
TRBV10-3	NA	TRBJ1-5	CAISELQLNQPQHF
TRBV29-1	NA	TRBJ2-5	CSVEAGRRAQYF
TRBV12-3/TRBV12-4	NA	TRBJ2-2	CASTDSTNTGELFF
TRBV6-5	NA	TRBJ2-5	CASSLPAGGKETQYF
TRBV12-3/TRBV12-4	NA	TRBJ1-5	CASNRRGPNQSNQPQHF
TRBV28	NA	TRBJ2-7	CASLAVNNYEQYF
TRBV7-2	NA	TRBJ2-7	CASSLGADPLYEQYF
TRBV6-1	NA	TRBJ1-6	CASRWTDHNSPLHF
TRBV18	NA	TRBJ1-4	CASSKTGWDEKLFF
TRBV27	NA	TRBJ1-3	CASSPTVAGGTIYF
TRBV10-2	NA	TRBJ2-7	CASSLTSGASVEQYF
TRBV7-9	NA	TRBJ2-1	CASSSRGRSVDNEQFF
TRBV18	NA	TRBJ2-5	CASSPRRQGETQYF
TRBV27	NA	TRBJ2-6	CASSLIGTGNSGANVLTF
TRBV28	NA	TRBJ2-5	CASSFPARRDQETQYF
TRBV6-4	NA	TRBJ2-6	CASSDTRAQPTPGTF
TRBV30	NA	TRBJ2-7	CAWNLGDRVDEQYF
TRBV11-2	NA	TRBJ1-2	CASSLARDLLYHGYTF
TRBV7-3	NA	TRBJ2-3	CASSLTGGASTDTQYF
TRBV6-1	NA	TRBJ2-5	CASRTQGKPRQETQYF
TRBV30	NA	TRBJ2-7	CAWSVLGTSSYEQYF
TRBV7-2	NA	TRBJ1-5	CASSYRGGLNQPQHF
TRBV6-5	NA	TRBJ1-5	CASSPGGRQPQHF
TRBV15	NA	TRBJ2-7	CATSRDHLVSYEQYF
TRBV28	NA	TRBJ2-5	CASGSRGRRETQYF
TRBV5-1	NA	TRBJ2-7	CASRDTYEQYF
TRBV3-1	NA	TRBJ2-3	CASSQISGTDTQYF
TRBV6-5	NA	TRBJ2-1	CASKIEHRSSYNEQFF
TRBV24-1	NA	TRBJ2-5	CATSDPTSGKTQYF
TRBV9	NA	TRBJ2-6	CASSVVTGANVLTF
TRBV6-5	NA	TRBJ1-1	CASSYITGSGAFF
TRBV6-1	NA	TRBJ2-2	CASWMTGVEGELFF
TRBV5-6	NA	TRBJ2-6	CASSPFGTAPGANVLTF
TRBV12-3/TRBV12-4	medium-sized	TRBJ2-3	CASSSEAGLGGTDTQYF
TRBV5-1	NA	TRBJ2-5	CASSTGLAGARGETQYF
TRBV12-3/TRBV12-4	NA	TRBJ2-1	CAGGAYNEQFF
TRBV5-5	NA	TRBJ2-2	CASSRVNTGELFF
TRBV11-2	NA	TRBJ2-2	CASSPKRPGGELFF
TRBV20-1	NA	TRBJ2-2	CSARDGGSNTGELFF